The T cell receptor beta chain described here comes from a study of T cell repertoires in cytomegalovirus infection. On the study more broadly: TCR beta signatures that were public indicated CMV infection and matching HLA type.

This clonotype was seen more than once but under ten times. Its antigen is not identified. The CDR3 has 14 amino acids. The trim removed 0 bases at V and 6 bases at J, leaving 1 base unmatched. Germline values: CDR1 MDHEN, CDR2 SYDVKM. Each CDR3 protein gets one entry after TCRdb re-called the reads with MiXCR. This sample yields 350,000 to 550,000 distinct CDR3 sequences, of which roughly 31% are seen a single time; roughly 15% belongs to the top ten. Broader study findings: Ex vivo, HLA-C-restricted CMV-specific TCR beta clonotypes prevailed over the rest of the response.

The J gene is TRBJ2-7, the V gene TRBV28, with 11 bases matching TRBD2. Source material: PBMCs. The sequence derives from a human donor in good health (CMV status not recorded). Some clones in this sample may be carry-over from other donors' samples. In DNA form, the CDR3 reads TGTGCCAGCAGTTTATGGCTAGCGGGGGGCGAGCAGTACTTC. Protein sequence: CASSLWLAGGEQYF. The whole variable domain, remainder taken from reference TRBV28 and TRBJ2-7, is DVKVTQSSRYLVKRTGEKVFLECVQDMDHENMFWYRQDPGLGLRLIYFSYDVKMKEKGDIPEGYSVSREKKERFSLILESASTNQTSMYLCASSLWLAGGEQYFGPGTRLTVT.